The entry below describes one TCR beta chain. Its antigen is still unknown. The data are from a study of T cell responses to AZD1222 COVID-19 vaccine. Findings and caveats of the study: None of the repertoires were sampled until the peak T cell response had passed.

Clones were sequenced by immunoSEQ multiplex PCR, and TCRdb holds only the in-frame ones, with some missing. The sample includes more than 110,000 clones, roughly 91% of them seen just once. The CDR3 totals 13 residues. V was trimmed by 2 bases and J by 7 bases, leaving 12 bases between them. The sequence came from an adult in good health. V gene TRBV12-3 or TRBV12-4 combines with J gene TRBJ2-7; possible D gene TRBD2, 6 bases. Sequenced material: peripheral blood, taken on day 0 of AZD1222 vaccination. The CDR3 here is CASSLRDSGEQYF. CDR3 coding DNA: TGTGCCAGCAGTTTACGGGACTCGGGGGAGCAGTACTTC.